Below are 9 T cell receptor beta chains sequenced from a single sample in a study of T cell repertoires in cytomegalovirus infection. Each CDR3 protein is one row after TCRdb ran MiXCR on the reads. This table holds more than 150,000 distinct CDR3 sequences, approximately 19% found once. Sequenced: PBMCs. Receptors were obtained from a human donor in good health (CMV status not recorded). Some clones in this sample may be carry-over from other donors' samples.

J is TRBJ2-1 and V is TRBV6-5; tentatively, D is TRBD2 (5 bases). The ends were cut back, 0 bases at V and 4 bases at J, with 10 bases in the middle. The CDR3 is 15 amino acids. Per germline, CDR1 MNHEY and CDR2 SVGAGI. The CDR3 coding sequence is TGTGCCAGCAGTTACTCTCTGGGGAGATACAATGAGCAGTTCTTC. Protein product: CASSYSLGRYNEQFF.

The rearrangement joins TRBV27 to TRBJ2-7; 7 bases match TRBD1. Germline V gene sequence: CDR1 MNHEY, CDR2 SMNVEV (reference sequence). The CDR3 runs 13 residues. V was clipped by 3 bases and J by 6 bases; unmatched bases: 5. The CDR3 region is CASSFRDRAEQYF. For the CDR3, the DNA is TGTGCCAGCAGTTTCCGCGACAGGGCCGAGCAGTACTTC.

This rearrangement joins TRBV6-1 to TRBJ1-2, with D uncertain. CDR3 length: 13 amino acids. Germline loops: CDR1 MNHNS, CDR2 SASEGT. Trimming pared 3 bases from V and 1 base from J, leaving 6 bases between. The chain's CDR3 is CASSETDNYGYTF. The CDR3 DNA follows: TGTGCCAGCAGTGAGACGGATAACTATGGCTACACCTTC.

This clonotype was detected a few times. The CDR3 loop reads CAIQGRSYNEQFF. The CDR3 nucleotides read TGTGCCATCCAAGGTCGATCCTACAATGAGCAGTTCTTC. The chain uses TRBV28 and TRBJ2-1; D is ambiguous. Germline-derived CDR1 and CDR2 are MDHEN and SYDVKM. V gave up 10 bases and J gave up 1 base, with 11 bases separating them. This CDR3 has 13 residues.

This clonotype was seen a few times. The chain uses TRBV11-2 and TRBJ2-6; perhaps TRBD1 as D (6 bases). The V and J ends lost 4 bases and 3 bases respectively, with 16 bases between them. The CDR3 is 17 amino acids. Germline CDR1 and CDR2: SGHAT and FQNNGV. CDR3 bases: TGTGCCAGCAGCTCCCTAAGGGGGTTGGGTGGGGCCAACGTCCTGACTTTC. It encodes CASSSLRGLGGANVLTF.

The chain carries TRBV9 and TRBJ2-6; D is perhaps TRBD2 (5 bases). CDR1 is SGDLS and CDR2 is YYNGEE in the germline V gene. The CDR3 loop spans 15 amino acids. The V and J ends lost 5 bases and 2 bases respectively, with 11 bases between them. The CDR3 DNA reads TGTGCCAGCAGTGTCGCCGGGGCTGGGGCCAACGTCCTGACTTTC. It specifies CASSVAGAGANVLTF. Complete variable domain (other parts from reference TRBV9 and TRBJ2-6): DSGVTQTPKHLITATGQRVTLRCSPRSGDLSVYWYQQSLDQGLQFLIQYYNGEERAKGNILERFSAQQFPDLHSELNLSSLELGDSALYFCASSVAGAGANVLTFGAGSRLTVL.

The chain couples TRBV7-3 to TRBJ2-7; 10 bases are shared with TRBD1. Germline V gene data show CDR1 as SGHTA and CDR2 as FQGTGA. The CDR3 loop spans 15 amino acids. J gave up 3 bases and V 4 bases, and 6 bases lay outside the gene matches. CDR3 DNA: TGTGCCAGCAGCTGGACAGGGGGTGCCGACTACGAGCAGTACTTC. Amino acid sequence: CASSWTGGADYEQYF.

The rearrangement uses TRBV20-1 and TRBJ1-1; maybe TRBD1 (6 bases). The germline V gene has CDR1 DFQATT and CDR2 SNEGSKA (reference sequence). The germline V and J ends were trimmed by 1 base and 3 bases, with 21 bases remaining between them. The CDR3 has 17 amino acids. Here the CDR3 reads CSARVVRGTWRDTEAFF. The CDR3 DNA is TGCAGTGCTAGAGTTGTCAGGGGAACGTGGAGGGACACTGAAGCTTTCTTT.

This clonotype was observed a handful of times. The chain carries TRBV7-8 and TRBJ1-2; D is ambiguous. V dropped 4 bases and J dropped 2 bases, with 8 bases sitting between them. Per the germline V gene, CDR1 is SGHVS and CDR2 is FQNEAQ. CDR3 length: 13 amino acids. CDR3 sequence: CASSSERNYGYTF. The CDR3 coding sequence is TGTGCCAGCAGCTCCGAGAGAAACTATGGCTACACCTTC.